A selection of T cell receptor beta chains follows, all from one sample in a study of T cells in Graves' hyperthyroidism and ophthalmopathy. TCRdb independently ran MiXCR on the multiplex PCR reads; one entry per CDR3 protein. This sample has approximately 400,000 distinct CDR3 sequences, with roughly 19% found just once. The sample was blood. The origin of the receptors is a woman under 30 with Graves' hyperthyroidism. The CDR3 runs from the conserved cysteine through the conserved F or W. A D gene is named only where the DNA matches it firmly. Not all rows give a size; the values are once, few, many and, for expanded clones, a class.

>TRBV6-5|few|TRBJ1-2|TRBD1
CASSVWTGGGDGYTF
>TRBV7-2|many|TRBJ1-2|TRBD1
CASSSRRGPYGYTF
>TRBV6-1|many|TRBJ2-7|TRBD1
CASRNRGSPSYEQYF
>TRBV20-1|many|TRBJ2-5|TRBD2
CSARASSGDLETQYF
>TRBV28|many|TRBJ1-1|-
CASSFLLGQNTEAFF
>TRBV6-2/TRBV6-3|-|TRBJ2-5|-
CASRRSTVGTQYF
>TRBV12-3/TRBV12-4|once|TRBJ1-1|-
CASTSLVRTEAFF
>TRBV24-1|many|TRBJ2-3|-
CATSDTDLTDTQYF
>TRBV2|many|TRBJ2-2|-
CASSPATNTGELFF
>TRBV6-1|many|TRBJ2-2|-
CASRGAGLNGELFF
>TRBV28|many|TRBJ2-7|-
CASSFRGGYYEQYF
>TRBV11-2|many|TRBJ2-5|-
CASSNRSPREETQYF
>TRBV20-1|many|TRBJ2-5|-
CSATRGETQYF
>TRBV5-6|many|TRBJ2-5|-
CASSFSDQETQYF
>TRBV6-2/TRBV6-3|many|TRBJ1-1|-
CASRQRTEAFF
>TRBV7-9|many|TRBJ2-7|-
CASSLVLSRAPYEQYF
>TRBV6-1|-|TRBJ2-7|-
CASSRRDYEQYF
>TRBV20-1|many|TRBJ1-5|TRBD1
CSASADREYQPQHF
>TRBV6-1|-|TRBJ1-6|-
CASSGDLSSYNSPLHF
>TRBV19|many|TRBJ1-5|-
CASGSGWQPQHF
>TRBV20-1|many|TRBJ2-7|TRBD1
CSAGQGVYEQYF
>TRBV18|few|TRBJ1-2|-
CASSPQHGRGYTF
>TRBV5-6|many|TRBJ1-5|-
CASSRGRTQPQHF
>TRBV6-1|many|TRBJ1-2|TRBD1
CASSERQGDGYTF
>TRBV10-2|many|TRBJ2-3|TRBD2
CATSLLAGGSASTDTQYF
>TRBV4-1|many|TRBJ1-5|-
CASSQISNQPQHF
>TRBV30|-|TRBJ1-1|-
CAWQELFTEAFF
>TRBV18|-|TRBJ1-1|TRBD1
CASSIQGGTEAFF
>TRBV7-2|many|TRBJ1-5|-
CASSPSQVQPQHF
>TRBV12-3/TRBV12-4|many|TRBJ1-6|TRBD1
CASSRQGGRSPLHF
>TRBV9|many|TRBJ2-7|-
CASSVDGRGLQYF
>TRBV6-1|many|TRBJ2-5|TRBD2
CASVPLAGLETQYF
>TRBV11-2|-|TRBJ1-2|TRBD1
CASSRPGQGSNGYTF
>TRBV29-1|once|TRBJ1-2|-
CSVELLGYTF
>TRBV7-8|many|TRBJ1-2|-
CASSPGMEDYGYTF
>TRBV6-5|many|TRBJ2-7|TRBD2
CASSSPTGREGEQYF
>TRBV2|few|TRBJ2-7|TRBD2
CASSDSGGVHEQYF
>TRBV14|many|TRBJ1-2|-
CASSRGDRQYGYTF
>TRBV28|few|TRBJ2-2|-
CASRLIGFSGELFF
>TRBV7-2|many|TRBJ1-2|TRBD1
CASSPGQENYGYTF
>TRBV2|-|TRBJ2-5|TRBD2
CAIGLEETQYF
>TRBV5-1|many|TRBJ2-7|TRBD2
CASSFRGGSDEQYF
>TRBV19|many|TRBJ1-2|TRBD1
CASSTIQGANYGYTF
>TRBV24-1|-|TRBJ2-2|TRBD2
CATSDPTSGEVGELFF
>TRBV4-1|many|TRBJ2-7|-
CASSHTSDAAEQYF
>TRBV4-2|-|TRBJ2-7|-
CASSPDTNSYEQYF
>TRBV7-3|many|TRBJ2-2|TRBD2
CASSFLGAGGLTGELFF
>TRBV15|many|TRBJ2-7|TRBD2
CATSRKLAGGLYEQYF
>TRBV5-6|many|TRBJ1-5|-
CASSRGYNQPQHF
>TRBV5-4|many|TRBJ1-1|-
CASSSWGPLDTEAFF
>TRBV6-2/TRBV6-3|few|TRBJ1-1|-
CASSYPTVNTEAFF
>TRBV7-8|many|TRBJ2-2|-
CASSSPPGVIVELFF
>TRBV12-3/TRBV12-4|many|TRBJ2-7|-
CASTPPLPWRNYEQYF
>TRBV4-1|-|TRBJ1-1|-
CASSQRRGGGDTEAFF
>TRBV20-1|many|TRBJ2-7|-
CSARRGVAPRTETYEQYF
>TRBV11-1|many|TRBJ2-6|-
CASSLGGQNSGANVLTF
>TRBV25-1|many|TRBJ1-1|-
CASSDWGGSTEAFF